This TCR beta chain derives from a study of blood T cell repertoires in COVID-19. Using immunoSEQ multiplex PCR, the repertoire was profiled, and TCRdb retains in-frame clones only, with some absent. Of about 370,000 clones in the sample, 87% are singletons; the top ten hold 8% to 13%. This TCR came from a woman in her twenties or thirties with COVID-19, enrolled during active disease. Input material: peripheral blood.

This CDR3 reads CATSDTTGYGDPYGYTF. CDR3 in DNA: TGTGCCACCAGTGACACGACAGGGTACGGAGACCCCTATGGCTACACCTTC. The genes are TRBV24-1 and TRBJ1-2, with 7 bases aligning to TRBD1. V shed 4 bases and J 4 bases; nucleotides not matched to a gene: 14. The CDR3 consists of 17 residues. CDR1 and CDR2 (germline): KGHDR, SFDVKD.